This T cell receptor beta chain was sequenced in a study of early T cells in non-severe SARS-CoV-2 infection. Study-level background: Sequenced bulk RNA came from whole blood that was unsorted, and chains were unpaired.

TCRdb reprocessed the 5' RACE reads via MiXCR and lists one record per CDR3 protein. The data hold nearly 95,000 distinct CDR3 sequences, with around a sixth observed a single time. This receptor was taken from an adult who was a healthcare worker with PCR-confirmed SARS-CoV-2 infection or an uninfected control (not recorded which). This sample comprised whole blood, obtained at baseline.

DNA of the CDR3: TGTGCCAGCAGCCAAGAGTCTATAGGGAACGCGGGCGAGCAGTACTTC. Translating gives CASSQESIGNAGEQYF. This chain links TRBV3-1 with TRBJ2-7, with D perhaps TRBD2 (5 bases). There are 16 residues in the CDR3. Germline CDR1 LGHDT, CDR2 YNNKEL (reference sequence). V gave up 0 bases and J gave up 6 bases, with 18 bases separating them.